Sequencing of this T cell receptor beta chain was carried out in a study of vaccination effects on CD4 cells after COVID-19. Before sequencing took place, the ViraFEST assay used viral peptide pools to expand antigen-specific CD4+ T cells. Following a 10-day culture, CD4+ T cells were purified. The method was immunoSEQ multiplex PCR; TCRdb's version includes in-frame clones alone and lacks a portion of them. This sample has 9,000 to 13,000 clones; about 76% occur once, and the top ten carry 20% to 25%. The CDR3 has 17 residues. After removal of 1 base from V and 2 bases from J, the junction contained 10 bases not matched to a gene. Germline V lookup: CDR1 ENHRY, CDR2 SYGVKD. Worth noting for this clone: Its target is not known.

The sequenced sample was CD4+ T cells from PBMCs cultured with HCoV-229E spike peptides, obtained before COVID-19 vaccination. This receptor was taken from a human donor who received a COVID-19 vaccine. This chain connects TRBV10-3 to TRBJ2-7, with 8 bases lining up with TRBD2. The CDR3 bases are TGTGCCATCAGTGAGTTTCCAGCGGGAGTTGGCCCCTACGAGCAGTACTTC. This gives the protein CAISEFPAGVGPYEQYF.